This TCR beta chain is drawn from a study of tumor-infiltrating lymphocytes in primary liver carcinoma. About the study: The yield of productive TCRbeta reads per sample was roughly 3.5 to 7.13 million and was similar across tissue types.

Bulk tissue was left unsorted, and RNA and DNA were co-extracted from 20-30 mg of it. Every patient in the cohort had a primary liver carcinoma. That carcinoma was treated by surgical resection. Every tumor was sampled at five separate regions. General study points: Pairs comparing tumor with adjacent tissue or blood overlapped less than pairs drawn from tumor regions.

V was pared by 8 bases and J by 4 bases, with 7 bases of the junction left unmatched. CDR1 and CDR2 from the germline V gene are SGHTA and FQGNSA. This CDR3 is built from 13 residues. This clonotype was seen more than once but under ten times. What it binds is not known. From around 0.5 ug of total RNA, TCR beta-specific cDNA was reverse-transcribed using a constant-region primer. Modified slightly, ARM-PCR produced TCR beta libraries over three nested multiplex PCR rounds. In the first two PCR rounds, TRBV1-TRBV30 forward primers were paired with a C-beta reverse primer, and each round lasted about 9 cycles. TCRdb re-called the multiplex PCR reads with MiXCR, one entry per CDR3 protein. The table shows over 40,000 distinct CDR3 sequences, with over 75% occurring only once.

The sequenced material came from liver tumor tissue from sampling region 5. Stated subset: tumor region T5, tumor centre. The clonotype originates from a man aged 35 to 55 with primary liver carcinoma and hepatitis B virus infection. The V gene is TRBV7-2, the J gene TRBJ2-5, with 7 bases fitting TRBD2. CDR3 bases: TGTGCCAGCGTGGCGGGAGTACGAGAGACCCAGTACTTC. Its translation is CASVAGVRETQYF.